These T cell receptor beta chains were read from a single sample in a study of blood T cell repertoires in COVID-19. Repertoires were generated with immunoSEQ multiplex PCR, while TCRdb's copy carries only in-frame clones and drops some. The sample has a few hundred thousand clones, 87% seen once. Sequences were obtained from peripheral blood. These receptors all come from a woman in her forties or fifties who had recovered from COVID-19. CDR3s include the opening cysteine and the closing phenylalanine or tryptophan. The D gene is left open where the match is weak. Rows may omit the clone size; those that give it use once, few, many or a size class.

D gene	clone size	V gene	J gene	CDR3 protein	CDR3 DNA
TRBD1	few	TRBV6-1	TRBJ1-2	CASSEIGTGAGYGYTF	TGTGCCAGCAGTGAAATAGGGACAGGGGCTGGCTATGGCTACACCTTC
-	-	TRBV5-4	TRBJ2-7	CASSLNGVYEQYF	TGTGCCAGCAGCTTGAACGGGGTCTACGAGCAGTACTTC
-	-	TRBV6-6	TRBJ2-7	CASSSVQALLYF	TGTGCCAGCAGTTCGGTCCAGGCTTTATTGTACTTC
-	once	TRBV7-8	TRBJ2-2	CASSLITRSTGELFF	TGTGCCAGCAGCTTAATAACTAGGAGCACCGGGGAGCTGTTTTTT
TRBD1	few	TRBV5-1	TRBJ2-5	CASSLGQGVSYETQYF	TGCGCCAGCAGCTTGGGACAGGGGGTCTCTTATGAGACCCAGTACTTC
TRBD1	once	TRBV3-1/TRBV3-2	TRBJ1-2	CASSHQGQGFYGYTF	TGTGCCAGCAGCCACCAGGGACAGGGATTCTATGGCTACACCTTC
-	-	TRBV29-1	TRBJ2-7	CSVTGDLSSYEQYF	TGCAGCGTTACCGGGGACTTAAGCTCCTACGAGCAGTACTTC
TRBD2	-	TRBV28	TRBJ2-5	CASSLWASGQETQYF	TGTGCCAGCAGTTTATGGGCTAGCGGACAAGAGACCCAGTACTTC
-	once	TRBV4-2	TRBJ1-1	CASSQYRATEAFF	TGTGCCAGCAGCCAATACAGGGCCACTGAAGCTTTCTTT
TRBD1	-	TRBV18	TRBJ2-7	CASSPYGTGATYEQYF	TGTGCCAGCTCACCCTATGGAACAGGGGCCACCTACGAGCAGTACTTC
-	once	TRBV27	TRBJ2-7	CASSPNPLYEQYF	TGTGCCAGCAGTCCAAATCCCCTATACGAGCAGTACTTC
TRBD1	-	TRBV14	TRBJ2-1	CASSQVPGGRGNEQFF	TGTGCCAGCAGCCAAGTTCCAGGGGGAAGAGGCAATGAGCAGTTCTTC
TRBD1	-	TRBV25-1	TRBJ1-3	CASSGRGTGLISGNTIYF	TGTGCCAGCAGTGGAAGAGGGACAGGACTCATCTCTGGAAACACCATATATTTT
TRBD1	-	TRBV27	TRBJ2-7	CASSLGGQGEKYEQYF	TGTGCCAGCAGTTTAGGGGGACAGGGAGAGAAGTACGAGCAGTACTTC
TRBD1	-	TRBV18	TRBJ1-5	CASSPPQGAGQPQHF	TGTGCCAGCTCACCCCCGCAGGGGGCAGGTCAGCCCCAGCATTTT
TRBD2	-	TRBV5-1	TRBJ2-3	CASSFSGGALTDTQYF	TGCGCCAGCAGCTTTAGCGGGGGGGCACTCACAGATACGCAGTATTTT
-	-	TRBV27	TRBJ2-2	CASSLARTGELFF	TGTGCCAGCAGTCTAGCCCGGACCGGGGAGCTGTTTTTT
TRBD1	-	TRBV5-5	TRBJ2-7	CASSSRFEGATEQYF	TGTGCCAGCAGCTCCCGGTTTGAGGGGGCGACCGAGCAGTACTTC
-	few	TRBV6-2/TRBV6-3	TRBJ1-2	CASSYMDSLYGYTF	TGTGCCAGCAGTTACATGGACAGTCTCTATGGCTACACCTTC
-	-	TRBV5-5	TRBJ2-1	CASSLSRVYEQFF	TGTGCCAGCAGCTTGAGCAGGGTCTATGAGCAGTTCTTC
-	-	TRBV10-3	TRBJ1-1	CAISEAGREAFF	TGTGCCATCAGTGAGGCGGGTCGAGAAGCTTTCTTT
TRBD1	-	TRBV9	TRBJ1-1	CASSVGLIVGVGQGTEAFF	TGTGCCAGCAGCGTAGGTCTAATTGTTGGAGTCGGACAGGGGACTGAAGCTTTCTTT
-	once	TRBV6-5	TRBJ1-5	CASSRPGEPQHF	TGTGCCAGCAGCCGCCCCGGGGAGCCCCAGCATTTT
-	-	TRBV28	TRBJ2-5	CASSLRQETQYF	TGTGCCAGCAGTTTGAGACAAGAGACCCAGTACTTC
TRBD1	-	TRBV7-4	TRBJ2-7	CASSWDRTSYEQYF	TGTGCCAGCAGCTGGGACAGAACTTCCTACGAGCAGTACTTC
-	-	TRBV28	TRBJ2-4	CASSLSGPQNIQYF	TGTGCCAGCAGTTTAAGTGGGCCCCAAAACATTCAGTACTTC
-	-	TRBV9	TRBJ1-2	CASSENQGRNYGYTF	TGTGCCAGCAGCGAAAATCAGGGTAGAAACTATGGCTACACCTTC
TRBD2	-	TRBV29-1	TRBJ2-3	CSVDETSGYTDTQYF	TGCAGCGTTGACGAGACTAGCGGTTACACAGATACGCAGTATTTT
-	-	TRBV18	TRBJ2-3	CASSPQTDTQYF	TGTGCCAGCTCCCCCCAGACAGATACGCAGTATTTT
-	-	TRBV21-1	TRBJ2-7	CASTPVGGRYFEQYF	TGTGCCAGCACCCCTGTTGGGGGGAGGTACTTCGAGCAGTACTTC
TRBD1	-	TRBV5-6	TRBJ2-7	CASAWGQTYEQYF	TGTGCCAGTGCTTGGGGACAGACTTACGAGCAGTACTTC
TRBD2	-	TRBV6-2/TRBV6-3	TRBJ2-5	CASSSTSGGGETQYF	TGTGCCAGCAGTAGTACTAGCGGGGGAGGGGAGACCCAGTACTTC
TRBD2	-	TRBV6-5	TRBJ2-2	CASSYSQGLITGELFF	TGTGCCAGCAGTTACTCCCAGGGACTAATCACCGGGGAGCTGTTTTTT
-	-	TRBV5-1	TRBJ1-1	CASSLSSNGGFTEAFF	TGCGCCAGCAGCTTGTCGTCGAACGGGGGGTTTACTGAAGCTTTCTTT
-	-	TRBV5-1	TRBJ2-7	CASSPQGIKGLYEQYF	TGCGCCAGCAGCCCCCAGGGTATTAAAGGCCTCTACGAGCAGTACTTC
TRBD2	-	TRBV2	TRBJ2-1	CASEGGTSGNEQFF	TGTGCCAGCGAAGGGGGGACTAGCGGCAATGAGCAGTTCTTC
TRBD1	-	TRBV19	TRBJ2-7	CATSWRGQGIYEQYF	TGTGCCACATCTTGGAGGGGACAGGGGATATACGAGCAGTACTTC
-	-	TRBV5-6	TRBJ1-2	CASSLGSGYTF	TGTGCCAGCAGCTTGGGAAGCGGCTACACCTTC
TRBD2	-	TRBV19	TRBJ2-3	CASSGTSGGIDTQYF	TGTGCCAGTAGTGGGACTAGCGGGGGGATAGATACGCAGTATTTT
-	-	TRBV7-2	TRBJ2-5	CASSLVSRGGETQYF	TGTGCCAGCAGCTTAGTCTCTCGCGGAGGAGAGACCCAGTACTTC
-	-	TRBV28	TRBJ1-5	CASRELRQINQPQHF	TGTGCCAGCAGGGAACTCAGACAGATTAATCAGCCCCAGCATTTT
TRBD1	-	TRBV2	TRBJ2-2	CASSRQGAQTGELFF	TGTGCCAGCAGTCGACAGGGGGCGCAAACCGGGGAGCTGTTTTTT
TRBD1	-	TRBV5-1	TRBJ1-3	CASSSGQGSGNTIYF	TGCGCCAGCAGCTCCGGACAGGGCTCTGGAAACACCATATATTTT
-	-	TRBV12-3/TRBV12-4	TRBJ1-3	CASTGRAGNTIYF	TGTGCCAGCACGGGCAGGGCGGGAAACACCATATATTTT
TRBD2	-	TRBV4-2	TRBJ2-7	CASSLLTSGSYEQYF	TGTGCCAGCAGCCTATTGACTAGCGGTTCCTACGAGCAGTACTTC
TRBD1	-	TRBV4-2	TRBJ1-4	CASSQTGTGVEKLFF	TGTGCCAGCAGCCAAACCGGGACAGGGGTTGAAAAACTGTTTTTT
-	-	TRBV27	TRBJ2-7	CATILPGGEQYF	TGTGCCACCATCCTTCCCGGAGGAGAGCAGTACTTC
-	-	TRBV20-1	TRBJ1-2	CSASQGNYGYTF	TGCAGTGCTAGTCAGGGGAACTATGGCTACACCTTC
TRBD2	-	TRBV7-3	TRBJ2-1	CASSQTGSGSSYNEQFF	TGTGCCAGCAGCCAAACAGGCAGCGGGAGCTCCTACAATGAGCAGTTCTTC
-	-	TRBV5-6	TRBJ1-1	CASSLAAEINTEAFF	TGTGCCAGCAGCTTGGCCGCGGAAATTAACACTGAAGCTTTCTTT
TRBD1	-	TRBV6-2/TRBV6-3	TRBJ1-1	CASSYSTDRGTRDTEAFF	TGTGCCAGCAGTTACTCGACGGACAGGGGAACGAGGGACACTGAAGCTTTCTTT
-	-	TRBV3-1/TRBV3-2	TRBJ1-1	CASSTARRSLRIGAFF	TGTGCCAGCAGTACGGCAAGGCGGTCGTTAAGGATTGGGGCTTTCTTT
TRBD1	once	TRBV7-9	TRBJ1-4	CASSLDQGGTNEKLFF	TGTGCCAGCAGCTTAGATCAGGGGGGTACTAATGAAAAACTGTTTTTT
TRBD1	-	TRBV19	TRBJ1-2	CASSIDGRTGNYGYTF	TGTGCCAGTAGTATAGACGGCCGGACAGGGAACTATGGCTACACCTTC
-	-	TRBV5-1	TRBJ2-7	CASSLIQGEYEQYF	TGCGCCAGCAGCTTGATCCAGGGTGAATACGAGCAGTACTTC